These T cell receptor beta chains were read from a single sample in a study of OX40 agonist ivuxolimab in advanced cancers. TCRdb's table, derived via immunoSEQ multiplex PCR, lists solely in-frame clones and lacks some. The sample comprises about 51,000 clones, about nine tenths of which are singletons, and around 3.5% rests with the top ten. The sample was CD4+ or CD8+ T cells sorted from blood, taken in a trial of the OX40 agonist ivuxolimab. The receptor source for this set is an adult with an advanced solid tumor such as melanoma, head and neck, liver or kidney cancer. CDR3s include the opening cysteine and the closing phenylalanine or tryptophan. The D gene is left open where the match is weak. The size entry is marked missing in some rows and otherwise reads once, few, many or a size class.

size	J	V	length	D	DNA	CDR3
.	TRBJ2-3	TRBV7-6	16	TRBD2	TGTGCCAGCAGCTTCCCTAGCGGGGTTAGCACAGATACGCAGTATTTT	CASSFPSGVSTDTQYF
.	TRBJ1-2	TRBV27	14	TRBD1	TGTGCCAGCAGTTTAGGACAGGGACCCTATGGCTACACCTTC	CASSLGQGPYGYTF
.	TRBJ2-7	TRBV18	15	.	TGTGCCAGCTCAACAAAGGGTGTTTCCGTCGGCGAGCAGTACTTC	CASSTKGVSVGEQYF
.	TRBJ1-3	TRBV30	15	.	TGTGCCTGGAGTGCGGGGACGGACTCTGGAAACACCATATATTTT	CAWSAGTDSGNTIYF
.	TRBJ2-1	TRBV14	13	.	TGTGCCAGCAGCCAATTAGGGGGGCGTGAGCAGTTCTTC	CASSQLGGREQFF
once	TRBJ2-7	TRBV18	13	.	TGTGCCAGCTCACTTCAGGACGGCTACGAGCAGTACTTC	CASSLQDGYEQYF
.	TRBJ2-1	TRBV28	15	TRBD2	TGTGCCAGCAGTTTCCGGCGGGGGGGAATCAATGAGCAGTTCTTC	CASSFRRGGINEQFF
.	TRBJ1-2	TRBV5-6	13	TRBD1	TGTGCCAGCAGAAATACAGGGGGCTATGGCTACACCTTC	CASRNTGGYGYTF
.	TRBJ1-5	TRBV5-6	14	.	TGTGCCAGCAGCTTCAAACAGTCTGGACAGCCCCAGCATTTT	CASSFKQSGQPQHF
.	TRBJ1-2	TRBV7-8	14	.	TGTGCCAGCAGCTTAGATTCAGGATGGCGTGGCTACACCTTC	CASSLDSGWRGYTF
once	TRBJ2-2	TRBV7-3	15	TRBD1	TGTGCCAGCAGCCTCGGGACAGTTAACACCGGGGAGCTGTTTTTT	CASSLGTVNTGELFF
.	TRBJ1-1	TRBV6-1	14	.	TGTGCCAGCAAGACGACGGGACAGAACACTGAAGCTTTCTTT	CASKTTGQNTEAFF
.	TRBJ1-4	TRBV19	14	.	TGTGCCAGTAGTACGGGTGGGGCGTTTGAAAAACTGTTTTTT	CASSTGGAFEKLFF
once	TRBJ2-3	TRBV20-1	11	.	TGCAGTGCTAGAATCACAGATACGCAGTATTTT	CSARITDTQYF
.	TRBJ2-2	TRBV29-1	14	.	TGCAGCGGATCCACAGGTTTGAGCACCGGGGAGCTGTTTTTT	CSGSTGLSTGELFF
.	TRBJ2-1	TRBV15	19	TRBD2	TGTGCCACCAGCAGAGATAGAACTAGCGGACTCCGAGGTTACAATGAGCAGTTCTTC	CATSRDRTSGLRGYNEQFF
.	TRBJ1-6	TRBV7-2	12	.	TGTGCCAGCAGCCCAAATAATTCACCCCTCCACTTT	CASSPNNSPLHF
.	TRBJ1-1	TRBV5-6	15	.	TGTGCCAGCAGCTTGGTGGGCAGGGGAAACACTGAAGCTTTCTTT	CASSLVGRGNTEAFF
few	TRBJ1-2	TRBV2	14	TRBD1	TGTGCCAGCAGTGGCGGGACAGGGGGCAATGGCTACACCTTC	CASSGGTGGNGYTF
.	TRBJ1-3	TRBV9	16	.	TGTGCCAGCAGCGTGGGGCCCCTCCGGTCTGGAAACACCATATATTTT	CASSVGPLRSGNTIYF
.	TRBJ2-2	TRBV5-5	16	TRBD1	TGTGCCAGCAGCCCCAGGACAGGGGGCTTTGCCGGGGAGCTGTTTTTT	CASSPRTGGFAGELFF
.	TRBJ2-5	TRBV9	14	.	TGTGCCAGCAGCGTAGGACTGGGTTTAGAGACCCAGTACTTC	CASSVGLGLETQYF
.	TRBJ1-3	TRBV18	16	.	TGTGCCAGCTCACCGAATCGAGCACTATCTGGAAACACCATATATTTT	CASSPNRALSGNTIYF
few	TRBJ2-3	TRBV7-9	14	TRBD2	TGTGCCAGCAGCGCACTAGCGGGGAAAGATACGCAGTATTTT	CASSALAGKDTQYF
.	TRBJ2-7	TRBV18	14	.	TGTGCCAGCTCACTGCTAGCCAGCTCCTACGAGCAGTACTTC	CASSLLASSYEQYF
.	TRBJ1-5	TRBV21-1	18	.	TGTGCCAGCACCCCTCCTCTGGGAGGGGGCGGGGGCAATCAGCCCCAGCATTTT	CASTPPLGGGGGNQPQHF
.	TRBJ1-2	TRBV5-1	15	.	TGCGCCAGCAGCGCTGGTGCATCCAGTGGGCTTGGCTACACCTTC	CASSAGASSGLGYTF
.	TRBJ1-2	TRBV27	15	.	TGTGCCAGCAGTTCACCCCGGGAGCTGGTTCCACGCTACACCTTC	CASSSPRELVPRYTF
few	TRBJ2-1	TRBV18	11	.	TGTGCCAGCTCACCAAAGAATGAGCAGTTCTTC	CASSPKNEQFF
few	TRBJ1-5	TRBV7-9	15	TRBD1	TGTGCCAGCAGCAGGACAGGGTTCGGCAATCAGCCCCAGCATTTT	CASSRTGFGNQPQHF
.	TRBJ2-7	TRBV11-2	16	TRBD2	TGTGCCAGCAGCTTAGTACCCGGTGGACTAGCCGGGGAGCAGTACTTC	CASSLVPGGLAGEQYF
.	TRBJ2-1	TRBV10-1	13	.	TGCGCCAGCAGTTTATCAGGAGTGAATGAGCAGTTCTTC	CASSLSGVNEQFF
.	TRBJ2-3	TRBV2	15	.	TGTGCCAGCAAGCCGAGTACTCAGCTAGGAGATACGCAGTATTTT	CASKPSTQLGDTQYF
.	TRBJ1-2	TRBV27	14	TRBD1	TGTGCCAGCAGTTCGGACAGGGGAATTGATGGCTACACCTTC	CASSSDRGIDGYTF
.	TRBJ1-2	TRBV4-1	15	.	TGCGCCAGCAGCCAAGAAGATATGCTGGACTATGGCTACACCTTC	CASSQEDMLDYGYTF
.	TRBJ2-2	TRBV5-1	14	TRBD1	TGCGCCAGCAGCCGCGCAGGGGGCGAGGAGGAGCTGTTTTTT	CASSRAGGEEELFF
.	TRBJ1-2	TRBV28	14	TRBD1	TGTGCCAGCTCTGTCCGGGACAGTTCGTATGGCTACACCTTC	CASSVRDSSYGYTF
.	TRBJ2-7	TRBV2	12	TRBD1	TGTGCCAGCAGTGGTTACCGGGACAGGAGGGACTTC	CASSGYRDRRDF
once	TRBJ2-2	TRBV29-1	16	.	TGCAGCGTTGAAGATCTCCGGGTCGCGAACACCGGGGAGCTGTTTTTT	CSVEDLRVANTGELFF
once	TRBJ1-6	TRBV5-6	14	TRBD1	TGTGCCAGCAGCGCGACAGGGCTTGCTTCACCCCTCCACTTT	CASSATGLASPLHF
.	TRBJ1-2	TRBV18	13	.	TGTGCCAGCTCACAGGGCCCCGACGGGGGCTACACCTTC	CASSQGPDGGYTF
.	TRBJ1-1	TRBV19	15	TRBD1	TGTGCCAGTAGTCTATTGGACAGGGCCGGGGCTGAAGCTTTCTTT	CASSLLDRAGAEAFF
.	TRBJ2-3	TRBV7-2	17	TRBD1	TGTGCCAGCAGAGCCGGGACAGGGATTTTTTTCACAGATACGCAGTATTTT	CASRAGTGIFFTDTQYF